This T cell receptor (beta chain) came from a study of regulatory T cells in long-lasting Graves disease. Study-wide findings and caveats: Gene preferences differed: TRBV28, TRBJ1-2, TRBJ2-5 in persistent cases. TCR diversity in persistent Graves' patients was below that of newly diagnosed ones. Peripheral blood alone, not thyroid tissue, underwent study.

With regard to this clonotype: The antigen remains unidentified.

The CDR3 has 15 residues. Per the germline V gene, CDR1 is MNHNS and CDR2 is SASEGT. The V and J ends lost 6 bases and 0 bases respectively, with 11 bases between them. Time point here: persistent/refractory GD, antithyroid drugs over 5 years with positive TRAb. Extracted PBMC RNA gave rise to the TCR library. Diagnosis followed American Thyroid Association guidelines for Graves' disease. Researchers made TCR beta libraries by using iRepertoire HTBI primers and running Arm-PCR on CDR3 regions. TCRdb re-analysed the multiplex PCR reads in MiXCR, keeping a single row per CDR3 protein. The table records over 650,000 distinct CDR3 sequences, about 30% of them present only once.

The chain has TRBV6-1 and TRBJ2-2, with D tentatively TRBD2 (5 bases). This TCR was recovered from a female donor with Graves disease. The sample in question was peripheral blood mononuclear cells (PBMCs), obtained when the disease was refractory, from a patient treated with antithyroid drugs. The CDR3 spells CASRRVVANTGELFF. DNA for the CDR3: TGTGCCAGCAGGAGGGTGGTAGCGAACACCGGGGAGCTGTTTTTT.